Listed below are T cell receptor beta chains from one sample, sequenced in a study of metastatic and nonmetastatic thyroid tumors. TCRdb recomputed clones from the PCR reads via MiXCR. The sample has about 30,000 clones, about a tenth seen once. Material for sequencing was blood. Source of these receptors: a female donor with papillary thyroid cancer or a benign thyroid nodule (not recorded which). Some clones in this sample may be carry-over from other donors' samples. CDR3s include the opening cysteine and the closing phenylalanine or tryptophan.

V: TRBV6-2/TRBV6-3; J: TRBJ2-3; CDR3: CASSGGTDGVDTQYF
V: TRBV5-1; J: TRBJ2-5; CDR3: CASYDFSAQETQYF
V: TRBV5-1; J: TRBJ1-2; CDR3: CASSLGQGPSSIRYGYTF
V: TRBV5-1; J: TRBJ2-2; CDR3: CASSLEAARRTGELFF
V: TRBV6-1; J: TRBJ2-7; CDR3: CASSESTSGPYEQYF
V: TRBV5-6; J: TRBJ2-7; CDR3: CASSFLYEQYF
V: TRBV6-4; J: TRBJ2-2; CDR3: CASSDRDTGELFF
V: TRBV6-6; J: TRBJ2-7; CDR3: CASSYRQGVTYEQYF
V: TRBV20-1; J: TRBJ2-4; CDR3: CSARQENIQYF
V: TRBV28; J: TRBJ2-2; CDR3: CASSISIGTGGTGELFF
V: TRBV11-2; J: TRBJ2-1; CDR3: CASSGGLAGVNEQFF
V: TRBV5-4; J: TRBJ1-1; CDR3: CASSLWGGGTEAFF
V: TRBV7-9; J: TRBJ2-7; CDR3: CASSPGAYEQYF
V: TRBV19; J: TRBJ1-1; CDR3: CASSEADRGAFF
V: TRBV19; J: TRBJ1-4; CDR3: CASSFFLNRAREKLFF
V: TRBV6-1; J: TRBJ1-2; CDR3: CASSRDRDNYGYTF
V: TRBV2; J: TRBJ1-2; CDR3: CASSWTGGTGYTF
V: TRBV19; J: TRBJ2-3; CDR3: CASSLSGATDTQYF
V: TRBV6-1; J: TRBJ2-1; CDR3: CASRGGGQGVGHEQFF
V: TRBV11-2; J: TRBJ2-3; CDR3: CASNERGLTDTQYF
V: TRBV7-2; J: TRBJ1-1; CDR3: CASRMPMWQAMNTEAFF
V: TRBV2; J: TRBJ2-7; CDR3: CASSGQTGGEQYF
V: TRBV15; J: TRBJ2-7; CDR3: CATSSRDGRAPYKQYF
V: TRBV6-2/TRBV6-3; J: TRBJ1-2; CDR3: CASSFGQYGYTF
V: TRBV19; J: TRBJ2-5; CDR3: CASSISGKETQYF
V: TRBV6-1; J: TRBJ2-7; CDR3: CASSVDGPTREQYF
V: TRBV27; J: TRBJ2-1; CDR3: CASSGGARGDEQFF
V: TRBV10-3; J: TRBJ2-6; CDR3: CAISESGTNVLTF
V: TRBV6-2/TRBV6-3; J: TRBJ2-7; CDR3: CASSWGQGSSYEQYF
V: TRBV6-5; J: TRBJ2-1; CDR3: CASSRTSGRARGGYNEQFF
V: TRBV7-8; J: TRBJ1-4; CDR3: CASSMQGFDEKLFF
V: TRBV25-1; J: TRBJ1-2; CDR3: CASSAEGYGYTF
V: TRBV9; J: TRBJ2-4; CDR3: CASSGGRTKNIQYF
V: TRBV30; J: TRBJ2-1; CDR3: CSWSRASGPSYNEQFF
V: TRBV7-2; J: TRBJ2-7; CDR3: CASSSGTGGGEQYF
V: TRBV20-1; J: TRBJ2-1; CDR3: CSARDVESSYNGQFF
V: TRBV6-1; J: TRBJ2-5; CDR3: CASSEGDSLIRQETQYF
V: TRBV4-2; J: TRBJ1-1; CDR3: CASSQVSPGSNTEAFF
V: TRBV7-2; J: TRBJ2-1; CDR3: CASSRGTSGINEQFF
V: TRBV5-4; J: TRBJ2-7; CDR3: CASRQGTSVTYEQYF
V: TRBV28; J: TRBJ2-4; CDR3: CASSSSLVAKNIQYF